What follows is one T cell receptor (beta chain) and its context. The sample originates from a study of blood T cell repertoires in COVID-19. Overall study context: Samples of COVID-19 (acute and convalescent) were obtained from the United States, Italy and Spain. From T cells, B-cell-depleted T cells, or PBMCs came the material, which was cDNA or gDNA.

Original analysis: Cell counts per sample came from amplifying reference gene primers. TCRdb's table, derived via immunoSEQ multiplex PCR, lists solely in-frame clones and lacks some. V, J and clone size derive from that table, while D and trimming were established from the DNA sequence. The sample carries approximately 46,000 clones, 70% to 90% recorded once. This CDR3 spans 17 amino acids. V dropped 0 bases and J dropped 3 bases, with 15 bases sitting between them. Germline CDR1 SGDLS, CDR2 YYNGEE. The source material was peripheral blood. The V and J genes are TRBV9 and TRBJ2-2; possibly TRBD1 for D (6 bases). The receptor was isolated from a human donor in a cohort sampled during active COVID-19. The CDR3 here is CASSVVKDRPDTGELFF. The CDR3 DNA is TGTGCCAGCAGCGTAGTAAAGGACAGACCCGACACCGGGGAGCTGTTTTTT.